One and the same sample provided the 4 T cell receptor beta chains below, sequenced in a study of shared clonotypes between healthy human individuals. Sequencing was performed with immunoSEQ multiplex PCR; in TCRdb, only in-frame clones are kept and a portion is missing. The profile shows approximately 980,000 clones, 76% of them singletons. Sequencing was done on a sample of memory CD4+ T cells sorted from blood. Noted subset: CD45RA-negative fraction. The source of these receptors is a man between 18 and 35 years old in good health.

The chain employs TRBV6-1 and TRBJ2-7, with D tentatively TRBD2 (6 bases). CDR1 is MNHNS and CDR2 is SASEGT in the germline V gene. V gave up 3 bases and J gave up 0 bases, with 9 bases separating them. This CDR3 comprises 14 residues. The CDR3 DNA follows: TGTGCCAGCAGTGACGCGGGGCACTCCTACGAGCAGTACTTC. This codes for CASSDAGHSYEQYF.

CDR3 region: CASSQDKTALRHSPLHF. The DNA of the CDR3 is TGCGCCAGCAGCCAAGATAAGACGGCCCTACGACATTCACCCCTCCACTTT. The V and J genes are TRBV4-3 and TRBJ1-6; unclear D gene. The CDR3 is 17 residues long. V lost 0 bases, J lost 8 bases, and 17 bases lay in between. CDR1 LGHNA and CDR2 YSLEER come from the germline V gene.

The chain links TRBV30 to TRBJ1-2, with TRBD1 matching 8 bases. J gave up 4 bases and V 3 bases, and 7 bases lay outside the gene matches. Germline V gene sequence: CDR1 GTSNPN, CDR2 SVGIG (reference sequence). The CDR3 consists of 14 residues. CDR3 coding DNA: TGTGCCTGGAGGTTTGGACAGGGAGGCTATGGCTACACCTTC. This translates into CAWRFGQGGYGYTF.

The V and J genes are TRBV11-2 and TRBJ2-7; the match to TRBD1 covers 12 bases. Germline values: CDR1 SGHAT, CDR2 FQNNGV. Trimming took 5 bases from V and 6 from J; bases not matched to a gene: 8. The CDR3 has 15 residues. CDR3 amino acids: CASSAYRDRGPEQYF. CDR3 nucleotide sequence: TGTGCCAGCAGCGCCTACCGGGACAGGGGGCCCGAGCAGTACTTC.